This T cell receptor beta chain was found in a study of blood T cells in healthy people across ages. This clonotype was observed a handful of times. Germline-derived CDR1 and CDR2 are SGHRS and YFSETQ. The V end lost 0 bases, the J end lost 1 base, and 5 bases lay between the germline ends. The CDR3 contains 14 residues. PBMCs, at least 6 million per sample, were isolated. Per individual sample, total RNA of at least 5 micrograms was extracted. PCR was performed a second time for 7 to 11 cycles using a sample-barcoded 5' primer and a J-beta primer mix. TCRdb redid the calling of the 5' RACE reads with MiXCR, one entry per CDR3 protein. The table has around 940,000 distinct CDR3 sequences, approximately 50% seen once; the top ten hold roughly 23%.

The gene calls are TRBV5-1 and TRBJ2-1; D call uncertain. The clonotype was recovered from a woman aged 60 to 75 in good health. The sequenced sample consisted of blood. This CDR3 is CASSLDNSYNEQFF. As DNA, the CDR3 is TGCGCCAGCAGCTTGGATAATTCCTACAATGAGCAGTTCTTC.